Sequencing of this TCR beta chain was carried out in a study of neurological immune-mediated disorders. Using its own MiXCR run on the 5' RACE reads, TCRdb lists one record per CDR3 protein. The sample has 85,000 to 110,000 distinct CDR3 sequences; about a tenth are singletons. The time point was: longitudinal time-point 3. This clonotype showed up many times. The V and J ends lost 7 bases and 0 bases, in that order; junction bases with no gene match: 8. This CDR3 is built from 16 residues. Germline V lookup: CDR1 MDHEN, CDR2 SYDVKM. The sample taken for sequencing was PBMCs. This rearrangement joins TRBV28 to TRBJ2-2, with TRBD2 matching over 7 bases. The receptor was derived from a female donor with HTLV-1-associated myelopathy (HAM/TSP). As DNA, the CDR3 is TGTGCCAGCACTCCACGGGGGGTCTCGAACACCGGGGAGCTGTTTTTT. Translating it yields CASTPRGVSNTGELFF.